This entry features one T cell receptor (beta chain) sequence. Its specificity is unknown. Trimming took 3 bases from V and 4 from J; bases not matched to a gene: 12. The germline gives CDR1 LGHNT, CDR2 FRNRAP. CDR3 length equals 17 residues. This record belongs to a study of T cells after posttransplantation cyclophosphamide. Findings and limits, study-wide: TRB overlap between skin or GI tissue T cells and blood was limited. After PTCy, TRB diversity resembled that of CNI/methotrexate controls. Later blood repertoires were often dominated by clones from the donor CD8+ memory compartment.

Profiling relied on immunoSEQ multiplex PCR, and the TCRdb table lists in-frame clones only, not all of them. The sample records about 32,000 clones, around 90% being singletons. The origin of this receptor is a woman between 40 and 55 years old with a blood cancer, CMV-positive, and with a related stem cell donor. The chain recombines TRBV12-5 with TRBJ2-7; TRBD1 matches 10 bases. The material sequenced was PBMCs. The CDR3 bases are TGTGCTAGTGGTTTACCCAGGGGGACAGGGGAGGATTACGAGCAGTACTTC. Protein product: CASGLPRGTGEDYEQYF. The full variable domain, its missing parts supplied by reference TRBV12-5 and TRBJ2-7, is DARVTQTPRHKVTEMGQEVTMRCQPILGHNTVFWYRQTMMQGLELLAYFRNRAPLDDSGMPKDRFSAEMPDATLATLKIQPSEPRDSAVYFCASGLPRGTGEDYEQYFGPGTRLTVT.